These T cell receptor beta chains were read from a single sample in a study of blood T cell repertoires in COVID-19. TCRdb's table, derived via immunoSEQ multiplex PCR, lists solely in-frame clones and lacks some. The sample lists about 290,000 clones, over 80% seen once, with about 4% in the top ten. The specimen was peripheral blood. These receptors were taken from a woman in her fifties or sixties with active or convalescent COVID-19. CDR3s include the opening cysteine and the closing phenylalanine or tryptophan. D genes are given only for firm matches. A row's size may be missing; if present it is once, few, many or a size class.

d_gene: .; v_gene: TRBV7-2; abundance: .; j_gene: TRBJ1-1; CDR3aa: CASSYDTWNTEAFF; CDR3nt: TGTGCCAGCAGCTACGACACTTGGAACACTGAAGCTTTCTTT
d_gene: TRBD2; v_gene: TRBV4-1; abundance: .; j_gene: TRBJ2-1; CDR3aa: CASSQEVAGALNEQFF; CDR3nt: TGCGCCAGCAGCCAAGAGGTAGCGGGAGCGTTAAATGAGCAGTTCTTC
d_gene: .; v_gene: TRBV29-1; abundance: once; j_gene: TRBJ2-4; CDR3aa: CSAVSGLAKNIQYF; CDR3nt: TGCAGCGCCGTAAGTGGGCTAGCCAAAAACATTCAGTACTTC
d_gene: TRBD2; v_gene: TRBV11-2; abundance: once; j_gene: TRBJ2-7; CDR3aa: CASSLEGGEQYF; CDR3nt: TGTGCCAGCAGCTTAGAGGGAGGGGAGCAGTACTTC
d_gene: .; v_gene: TRBV4-2; abundance: .; j_gene: TRBJ1-2; CDR3aa: CASSQGQKNYGYTF; CDR3nt: TGTGCCAGCAGCCAAGGGCAGAAAAACTATGGCTACACCTTC
d_gene: .; v_gene: TRBV4-1; abundance: .; j_gene: TRBJ1-1; CDR3aa: CASSQDWMGAGAFF; CDR3nt: TGCGCCAGCAGCCAAGATTGGATGGGGGCGGGAGCTTTCTTT
d_gene: TRBD2; v_gene: TRBV27; abundance: .; j_gene: TRBJ2-1; CDR3aa: CASSAFSGSIHEQFF; CDR3nt: TGTGCCAGCAGTGCCTTTAGCGGGAGTATCCATGAGCAGTTCTTC
d_gene: TRBD1; v_gene: TRBV2; abundance: .; j_gene: TRBJ2-2; CDR3aa: CASSKDRVNTGELFF; CDR3nt: TGTGCCAGCAGTAAAGACAGGGTGAACACCGGGGAGCTGTTTTTT
d_gene: .; v_gene: TRBV6-4; abundance: .; j_gene: TRBJ2-4; CDR3aa: CARRWDSRSNIQYF; CDR3nt: TGTGCCAGACGCTGGGACTCCCGGTCTAACATTCAGTACTTC
d_gene: .; v_gene: TRBV4-1; abundance: .; j_gene: TRBJ1-4; CDR3aa: CASSQVINEKLFF; CDR3nt: TGCGCCAGCAGCCAAGTAATTAATGAAAAACTGTTTTTT
d_gene: .; v_gene: TRBV12-5; abundance: .; j_gene: TRBJ2-5; CDR3aa: CASGLVSNIRTDAYQETQYF; CDR3nt: TGTGCTAGTGGTTTGGTGTCCAACATCCGGACAGACGCCTACCAAGAGACCCAGTACTTC
d_gene: .; v_gene: TRBV28; abundance: .; j_gene: TRBJ1-5; CDR3aa: CASRLGGRRGQPQHF; CDR3nt: TGTGCCAGCCGTCTCGGGGGGCGGAGGGGACAGCCCCAGCATTTT
d_gene: .; v_gene: TRBV6-6; abundance: .; j_gene: TRBJ2-7; CDR3aa: CASIGQQLGYEQYF; CDR3nt: TGTGCCAGCATCGGACAGCAACTCGGCTACGAGCAGTACTTC
d_gene: .; v_gene: TRBV28; abundance: .; j_gene: TRBJ2-1; CDR3aa: CASSSGSWSYNEQFF; CDR3nt: TGTGCCAGCAGTTCCGGGAGTTGGTCCTACAATGAGCAGTTCTTC
d_gene: TRBD1; v_gene: TRBV5-1; abundance: .; j_gene: TRBJ2-5; CDR3aa: CASSLEYRGEETQYF; CDR3nt: TGCGCCAGCAGCTTGGAGTACAGGGGAGAAGAGACCCAGTACTTC
d_gene: .; v_gene: TRBV28; abundance: .; j_gene: TRBJ1-1; CDR3aa: CASSFLPRTFNTEAFF; CDR3nt: TGTGCCAGCAGTTTCCTACCCAGGACTTTTAACACTGAAGCTTTCTTT
d_gene: TRBD1; v_gene: TRBV10-2; abundance: .; j_gene: TRBJ2-7; CDR3aa: CASSLDRDYEQYF; CDR3nt: TGCGCCAGCAGCCTGGACAGGGACTACGAGCAGTACTTC
d_gene: TRBD1; v_gene: TRBV25-1; abundance: many; j_gene: TRBJ2-5; CDR3aa: CASRQTGGEQMSQYF; CDR3nt: TGTGCCAGCAGGCAGACAGGGGGTGAGCAAATGAGCCAGTACTTC
d_gene: .; v_gene: TRBV18; abundance: .; j_gene: TRBJ1-1; CDR3aa: CASSPLTGTEAFF; CDR3nt: TGTGCCAGCTCACCGCTAACGGGGACTGAAGCTTTCTTT
d_gene: .; v_gene: TRBV5-1; abundance: many; j_gene: TRBJ1-1; CDR3aa: CASSLDGQGHTEAFF; CDR3nt: TGCGCCAGCAGCTTGGATGGGCAGGGGCACACTGAAGCTTTCTTT
d_gene: TRBD1; v_gene: TRBV4-2; abundance: .; j_gene: TRBJ1-3; CDR3aa: CASSQDYDRGWGTIYF; CDR3nt: TGTGCCAGCAGCCAAGATTATGACAGGGGTTGGGGCACCATATATTTT
d_gene: TRBD1; v_gene: TRBV28; abundance: .; j_gene: TRBJ2-7; CDR3aa: CASSPHLGTGANEQYF; CDR3nt: TGTGCCAGCAGTCCCCACCTCGGGACAGGGGCCAACGAGCAGTACTTC
d_gene: .; v_gene: TRBV28; abundance: .; j_gene: TRBJ2-2; CDR3aa: CASLTPQGPGELFF; CDR3nt: TGTGCCAGCCTAACCCCACAGGGACCCGGGGAGCTGTTTTTT
d_gene: TRBD2; v_gene: TRBV30; abundance: .; j_gene: TRBJ2-3; CDR3aa: CAHGTSGSSDTQYF; CDR3nt: TGTGCCCACGGGACTAGCGGGAGTTCAGATACGCAGTATTTT
d_gene: .; v_gene: TRBV11-2; abundance: .; j_gene: TRBJ2-3; CDR3aa: CASSLRRGTDTQYF; CDR3nt: TGTGCCAGCAGCTTACGCCGGGGCACAGATACGCAGTATTTT
d_gene: .; v_gene: TRBV2; abundance: .; j_gene: TRBJ2-7; CDR3aa: CASRASLYEQYF; CDR3nt: TGTGCCAGCAGGGCTAGTCTCTACGAGCAGTACTTC
d_gene: .; v_gene: TRBV15; abundance: .; j_gene: TRBJ2-1; CDR3aa: CATSRGGGWERVDNEQFF; CDR3nt: TGTGCCACCAGCAGAGGGGGTGGATGGGAGAGGGTTGATAATGAGCAGTTCTTC
d_gene: .; v_gene: TRBV28; abundance: .; j_gene: TRBJ2-2; CDR3aa: CASSQTRIPLKRELFF; CDR3nt: TGTGCCAGCAGTCAGACTAGGATCCCCTTAAAGAGGGAGCTGTTTTTT
d_gene: TRBD2; v_gene: TRBV29-1; abundance: few; j_gene: TRBJ2-1; CDR3aa: CSVEGRAGYSNEQFF; CDR3nt: TGCAGCGTTGAGGGGAGAGCGGGATATTCCAATGAGCAGTTCTTC
d_gene: TRBD1; v_gene: TRBV20-1; abundance: .; j_gene: TRBJ1-5; CDR3aa: CSASRDSYSNQPQHF; CDR3nt: TGCAGTGCTAGTAGGGACAGTTATAGCAATCAGCCCCAGCATTTT
d_gene: .; v_gene: TRBV29-1; abundance: few; j_gene: TRBJ1-5; CDR3aa: CSVGERREGQPQHF; CDR3nt: TGCAGCGTTGGGGAACGCAGGGAGGGTCAGCCCCAGCATTTT
d_gene: .; v_gene: TRBV7-9; abundance: .; j_gene: TRBJ1-1; CDR3aa: CASTRDRVNTEAFF; CDR3nt: TGTGCCAGCACAAGAGACAGAGTGAACACTGAAGCTTTCTTT
d_gene: .; v_gene: TRBV5-1; abundance: .; j_gene: TRBJ2-7; CDR3aa: CASSLDNRAGKSHEQYF; CDR3nt: TGCGCCAGCAGCTTGGATAACAGGGCAGGGAAATCCCACGAGCAGTACTTC
d_gene: .; v_gene: TRBV3-1/TRBV3-2; abundance: .; j_gene: TRBJ1-1; CDR3aa: CASSPRGTEAFF; CDR3nt: TGTGCCAGCAGCCCCAGGGGTACTGAAGCTTTCTTT
d_gene: .; v_gene: TRBV6-1; abundance: .; j_gene: TRBJ1-4; CDR3aa: CASSELLRALGEKLFF; CDR3nt: TGTGCCAGCAGTGAGCTGCTCAGGGCGTTAGGGGAAAAACTGTTTTTT
d_gene: .; v_gene: TRBV28; abundance: .; j_gene: TRBJ2-2; CDR3aa: CASSFRLPNTGELFF; CDR3nt: TGTGCCAGCAGTTTTCGACTACCGAACACCGGGGAGCTGTTTTTT
d_gene: .; v_gene: TRBV5-1; abundance: .; j_gene: TRBJ1-2; CDR3aa: CASSLNIQGDYGYTF; CDR3nt: TGCGCCAGCAGCTTGAACATACAGGGCGACTATGGCTACACCTTC
d_gene: .; v_gene: TRBV7-9; abundance: .; j_gene: TRBJ1-4; CDR3aa: CASSLSGRGNEKLFF; CDR3nt: TGTGCCAGCAGCTTAAGCGGTCGGGGTAATGAAAAACTGTTTTTT
d_gene: .; v_gene: TRBV2; abundance: .; j_gene: TRBJ2-3; CDR3aa: CASKEQVLSADTQYF; CDR3nt: TGTGCCAGCAAGGAACAGGTCCTCAGCGCAGATACGCAGTATTTT
d_gene: .; v_gene: TRBV3-1/TRBV3-2; abundance: .; j_gene: TRBJ1-1; CDR3aa: CASSQDRGGGRGAFF; CDR3nt: TGTGCCAGCAGCCAAGATAGGGGCGGGGGACGCGGAGCTTTCTTT
d_gene: TRBD2; v_gene: TRBV19; abundance: .; j_gene: TRBJ2-3; CDR3aa: CASSAGYGVDTQYF; CDR3nt: TGTGCCAGTTCAGCGGGGTACGGGGTAGATACGCAGTATTTT
d_gene: .; v_gene: TRBV19; abundance: .; j_gene: TRBJ2-2; CDR3aa: CASSPLPGSGELFF; CDR3nt: TGTGCCAGTAGTCCTCTCCCCGGGTCCGGGGAGCTGTTTTTT